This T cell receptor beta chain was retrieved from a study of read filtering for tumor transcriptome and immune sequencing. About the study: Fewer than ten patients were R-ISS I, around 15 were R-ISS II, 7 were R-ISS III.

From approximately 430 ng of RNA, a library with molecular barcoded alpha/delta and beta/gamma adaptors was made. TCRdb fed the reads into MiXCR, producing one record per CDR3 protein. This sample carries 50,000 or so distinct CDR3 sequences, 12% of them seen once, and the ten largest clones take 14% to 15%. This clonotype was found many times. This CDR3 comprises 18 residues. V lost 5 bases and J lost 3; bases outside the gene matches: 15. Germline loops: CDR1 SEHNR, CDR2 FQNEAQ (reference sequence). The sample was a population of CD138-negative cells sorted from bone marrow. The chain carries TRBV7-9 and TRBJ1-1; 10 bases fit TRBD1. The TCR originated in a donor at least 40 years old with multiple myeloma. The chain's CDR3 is CASSAQPGQGIGDTEAFF. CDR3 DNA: TGTGCCAGCAGCGCTCAGCCGGGACAGGGGATCGGTGACACTGAAGCTTTCTTT.